This T cell receptor (beta chain) was identified in a study of cytomegalovirus exposure and HLA in healthy donors. Broader study findings: Both high specificity and high sensitivity reportedly marked the classifier's diagnosis of cytomegalovirus status. Altogether, 164 TCR beta chains were recorded as cytomegalovirus-associated.

Notes on this clone: Antigen: not known.

Measured with immunoSEQ multiplex PCR; TCRdb has only the in-frame clones, and not every one. The sample holds approximately 170,000 clones, around four fifths seen once. Separation from the approximately 670-subject first cohort characterized the roughly 120-subject validation cohort, to which the donors belonged. Germline V gene data show CDR1 as ENHRY and CDR2 as SYGVKD. The V segment lost 4 bases and the J segment 4 bases; nucleotides outside the gene matches: 5. This CDR3 is 14 amino acids long. The clonotype was recovered from a man aged 25 to 45 in good health and CMV-seropositive. Sample: PBMCs. This sequence joins TRBV10-3 and TRBJ2-7; 9 bases agree with TRBD1. This CDR3 is CAISGGQGLYEQYF. For the CDR3, the DNA is TGTGCCATCAGTGGGGGACAGGGTTTATACGAGCAGTACTTC.